This T cell receptor (beta chain) was recorded in a study of blood T cell repertoires in COVID-19 (TCRdb year 2020). Background for the entire study: Samples from collaborators originated in the United States, Italy and Spain and spanned both the acute and convalescent phases of COVID-19. The material from the prospective study consisted of cDNA or gDNA derived from T cells, B-cell-depleted T cells, or PBMCs. Subjects who had been exposed to COVID-19, were actively infected with it, or had recovered from it provided the deeply sampled blood TCRbeta repertoires that made up the dataset. The repertoires were released in a freely available public database meant as a resource for research on the immune response to SARS-CoV-2. Samples were obtained from the ongoing ImmuneRACE study (first 160 participants) and from over a thousand subjects provided by 6 global collaborators. The sample metadata nearly always contained a de-identified subject ID, COVID-19 status, age in years and sex. Where available, HLA class I and class II types were obtained from metadata supplied by the sample provider rather than from assay-based typing.

On the study overall, not on this receptor specifically: Clinical and demographic metadata were provided uncurated, with the amount varying by source and participant.

For this clone: The target of this receptor is not known. The input lacks base qualities; no much larger clone sits a single base away.

TCRbeta CDR3 regions were amplified from genomic DNA using the immunoSEQ Assay, a bias-controlled multiplex PCR. Under the source paper's analysis protocol: The number of nucleated cells in each sample was estimated from the amplification of reference gene primers within the assay. To quantify the absolute abundance of each unique TCRbeta CDR3 rearrangement, sequence reads were collapsed and filtered. For each sample, productive Simpson clonality was calculated by taking the square root of Simpson's diversity index across productive rearrangements. TCRdb mirrors the immuneACCESS table, restricted to in-frame sequences. Some clones are absent from its copies; in checked studies, under half trace to an unresolved V gene, and the reason for the others is unknown. That table gives V, J and clone size, and the DNA gave D and trimming. The sample table records around 99,000 clones; 84% of these occur just once. 7% to 9.5% of the sample is held by the ten biggest clonotypes.

Sequences SEHNR (CDR1) and FQNEAQ (CDR2) are obtained from the germline V gene (reference sequence). Its CDR3 holds 14 amino acids, cysteine through phenylalanine. CDR3 DNA only is kept here, 42 bases in frame from base 1. Trimming at the junction amounts to 5 bases on V and 7 bases on J, and the germline ends lie 15 bases apart. The collaborating institutions used their own protocols to collect whole blood in K2EDTA tubes. For TCRbeta analysis, collaborators shipped samples in one of three forms: frozen whole blood, isolated PBMCs, or DNA extracted from either of those sample types. Sample: peripheral blood. The receptor's source is a woman of 80 years or more with active or convalescent COVID-19. The receptor chain draws on TRBV7-9 and TRBJ2-1; a weak D assignment points to TRBD2 (6 bases agree). Here the CDR3 is given as CASSSYRDLNEQFF. The base sequence is TGTGCCAGCAGCAGTTACCGGGACTTGAATGAGCAGTTCTTC.